These T cell receptor beta chains were read from a single sample in a study of molecular identifiers for immune sequencing clone quantification. TCRdb reprocessed the PCR reads via MiXCR and lists one record per CDR3 protein. The table has a few hundred thousand distinct CDR3 sequences, around 21% seen once. The specimen sequenced was naive CD8+ T cells from blood, with Jurkat cell RNA spiked in. The receptors come from a human donor in good health. Some libraries in this study had Jurkat cell RNA spiked in. CDR3s include the opening cysteine and the closing phenylalanine or tryptophan. D genes are given only for firm matches. Only part of the rows carry a size: once, few, many, or a class if the clone is expanded.

cdr3_aa	cdr3_nt	j_call	d_call	v_call	clone_size
CASSSNSVIQYF	TGTGCCAGCAGTTCCAACTCCGTAATTCAGTACTTC	TRBJ2-4	-	TRBV28	-
CSVQAGGEQYF	TGCAGCGTTCAGGCAGGTGGGGAGCAGTACTTC	TRBJ2-7	-	TRBV29-1	many
CASSYEENYEQYF	TGTGCCAGCAGTTATGAGGAGAACTACGAGCAGTACTTC	TRBJ2-7	-	TRBV6-2/TRBV6-3	-
CASSLWDRTNYGYTF	TGTGCCAGCAGCCTATGGGACAGGACTAACTATGGCTACACCTTC	TRBJ1-2	TRBD1	TRBV5-8	few
CAGSLRTDSYNSPLHF	TGTGCCGGCAGCTTACGGACAGACTCCTATAATTCACCCCTCCACTTT	TRBJ1-6	-	TRBV7-6	few
CAISDHPGDPYGYTF	TGTGCCATCAGTGATCACCCAGGGGACCCCTATGGCTACACCTTC	TRBJ1-2	-	TRBV10-3	few
CASSQDLLAGGNNEQFF	TGCGCCAGCAGCCAAGATCTGCTAGCGGGAGGTAATAATGAGCAGTTCTTC	TRBJ2-1	TRBD2	TRBV4-3	few
CASSSPGDRGSTDTQYF	TGTGCCAGCAGCTCCCCCGGGGACAGGGGGAGCACAGATACGCAGTATTTT	TRBJ2-3	TRBD1	TRBV7-6	many
CASSQVGARGTDTQYF	TGCGCCAGCAGCCAAGTGGGGGCTCGGGGCACAGATACGCAGTATTTT	TRBJ2-3	-	TRBV4-1	many
CASSQPSGTGRTDTQYF	TGTGCCAGCAGCCAACCCTCCGGGACAGGGAGGACAGATACGCAGTATTTT	TRBJ2-3	TRBD1	TRBV6-2/TRBV6-3	many
CASSEMAAHGYTF	TGTGCCAGCAGTGAAATGGCAGCCCATGGCTACACCTTC	TRBJ1-2	-	TRBV2	few
CASRWSGRATDTQYF	TGTGCCAGCAGATGGAGCGGGAGGGCTACAGATACGCAGTATTTT	TRBJ2-3	TRBD2	TRBV28	many
CASSQVAGFNQPQHF	TGTGCCAGCAGCCAAGTGGCGGGGTTTAATCAGCCCCAGCATTTT	TRBJ1-5	-	TRBV4-2	-
CASAQEHQGGNQPQHF	TGCGCCAGCGCCCAAGAACACCAGGGCGGCAATCAGCCCCAGCATTTT	TRBJ1-5	-	TRBV4-3	many
CASMVSLGWQHNTEAFF	TGTGCCAGCATGGTTTCGCTTGGTTGGCAGCATAACACTGAAGCTTTCTTT	TRBJ1-1	-	TRBV27	few
CAWSISSYNEQFF	TGTGCCTGGAGTATCAGCTCCTACAATGAGCAGTTCTTC	TRBJ2-1	-	TRBV30	many
CASAPVSYTDTQYF	TGCGCCAGCGCCCCCGTGTCTTACACAGATACGCAGTATTTT	TRBJ2-3	-	TRBV5-1	many
CASSLEMASGGSTDTQYF	TGTGCCAGCAGCTTAGAGATGGCTAGCGGTGGTAGCACAGATACGCAGTATTTT	TRBJ2-3	TRBD2	TRBV7-9	many
CASSSLGQTNEKLFF	TGCGCCAGCAGCTCACTCGGACAGACTAATGAAAAACTGTTTTTT	TRBJ1-4	-	TRBV5-1	many
CASSDEGTVQF	TGTGCCAGCAGCGATGAGGGGACAGTACAATTT	TRBJ1-3	TRBD1	TRBV5-4	many
CASKILAGTDTQYF	TGTGCCAGCAAAATACTAGCGGGCACAGATACGCAGTATTTT	TRBJ2-3	TRBD2	TRBV27	-
CASSYPDRGSGDTQYF	TGTGCCAGCAGTTACCCGGACAGGGGGTCGGGAGATACGCAGTATTTT	TRBJ2-3	TRBD1	TRBV6-6	many
CASGRGADTGELFF	TGTGCCAGCGGGCGGGGGGCGGACACCGGGGAGCTGTTTTTT	TRBJ2-2	TRBD2	TRBV27	-
CSAKSRDRISYEQYF	TGCAGTGCTAAGAGTCGGGACAGGATCTCCTACGAGCAGTACTTC	TRBJ2-7	TRBD1	TRBV20-1	few
CASSVRDGNEQFF	TGTGCCAGCAGCGTGAGGGATGGCAATGAGCAGTTCTTC	TRBJ2-1	-	TRBV9	few
CASSLRGSEQYF	TGTGCCAGCAGTTTAAGGGGGTCCGAGCAGTACTTC	TRBJ2-7	-	TRBV28	many
CASKWGQGDTEAFF	TGTGCCAGCAAATGGGGACAGGGGGACACTGAAGCTTTCTTT	TRBJ1-1	TRBD1	TRBV27	-
CATSSYRSTGELFF	TGTGCCACCAGTAGTTACAGGAGCACCGGGGAGCTGTTTTTT	TRBJ2-2	-	TRBV24-1	many
CASSSATSGDGYTF	TGTGCCAGCAGCTCAGCAACCTCAGGGGACGGCTACACCTTC	TRBJ1-2	-	TRBV7-9	-
CASSVGGGGGTDTQYF	TGTGCCAGCAGCGTAGGGGGGGGAGGGGGAACAGATACGCAGTATTTT	TRBJ2-3	-	TRBV9	few
CASSIAGFDTDTQYF	TGTGCCAGTAGTATTGCTGGCTTCGACACAGATACGCAGTATTTT	TRBJ2-3	-	TRBV19	-
CASSLNRAGVGTDTQYF	TGTGCCAGCAGTTTAAATAGGGCGGGAGTAGGAACAGATACGCAGTATTTT	TRBJ2-3	TRBD2	TRBV28	few